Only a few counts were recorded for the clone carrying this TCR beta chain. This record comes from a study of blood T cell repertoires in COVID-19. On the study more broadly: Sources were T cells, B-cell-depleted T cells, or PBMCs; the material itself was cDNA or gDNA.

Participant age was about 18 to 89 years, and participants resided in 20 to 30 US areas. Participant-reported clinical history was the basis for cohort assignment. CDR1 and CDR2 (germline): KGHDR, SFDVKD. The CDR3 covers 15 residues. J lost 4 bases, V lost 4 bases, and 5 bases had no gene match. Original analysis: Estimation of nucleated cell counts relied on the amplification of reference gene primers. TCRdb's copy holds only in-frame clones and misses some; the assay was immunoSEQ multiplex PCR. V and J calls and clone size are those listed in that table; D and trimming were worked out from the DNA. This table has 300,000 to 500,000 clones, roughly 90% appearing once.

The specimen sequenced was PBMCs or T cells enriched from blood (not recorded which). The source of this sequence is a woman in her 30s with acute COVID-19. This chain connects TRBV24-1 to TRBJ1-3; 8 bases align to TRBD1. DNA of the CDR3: TGTGCCACCAGTGAGCCCGGGACAGGAGGAAACACCATATATTTT. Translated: CATSEPGTGGNTIYF.